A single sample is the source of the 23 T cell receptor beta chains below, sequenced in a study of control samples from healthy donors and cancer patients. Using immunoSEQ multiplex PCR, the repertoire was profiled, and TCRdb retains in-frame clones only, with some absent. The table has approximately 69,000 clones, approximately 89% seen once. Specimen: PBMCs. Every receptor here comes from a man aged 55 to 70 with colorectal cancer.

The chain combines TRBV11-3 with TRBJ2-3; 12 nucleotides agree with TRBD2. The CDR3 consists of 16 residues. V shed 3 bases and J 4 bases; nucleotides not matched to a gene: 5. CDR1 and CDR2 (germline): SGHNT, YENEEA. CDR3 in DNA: TGTGCCAGCAGCTTGCCTAGCGGGGGGGATGCAGATACGCAGTATTTT. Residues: CASSLPSGGDADTQYF.

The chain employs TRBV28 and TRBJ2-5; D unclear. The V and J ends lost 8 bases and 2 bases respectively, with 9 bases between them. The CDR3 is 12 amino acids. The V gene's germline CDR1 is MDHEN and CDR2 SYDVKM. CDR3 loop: CASRVPQETQYF. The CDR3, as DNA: TGTGCCAGCCGGGTGCCACAAGAGACCCAGTACTTC.

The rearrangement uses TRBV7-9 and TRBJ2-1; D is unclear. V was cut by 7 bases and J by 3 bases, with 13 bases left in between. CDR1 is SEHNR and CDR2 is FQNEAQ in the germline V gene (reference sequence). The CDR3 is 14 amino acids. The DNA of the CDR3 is TGTGCCAGCAAGGTCGGCAGTCACTACAATGAGCAGTTCTTC. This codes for CASKVGSHYNEQFF.

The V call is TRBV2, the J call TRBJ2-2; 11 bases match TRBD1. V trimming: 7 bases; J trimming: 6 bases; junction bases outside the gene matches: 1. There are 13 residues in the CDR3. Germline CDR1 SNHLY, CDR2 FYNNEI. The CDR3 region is CASKGQGAGELFF. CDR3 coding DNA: TGTGCCAGCAAGGGACAGGGGGCCGGGGAGCTGTTTTTT.

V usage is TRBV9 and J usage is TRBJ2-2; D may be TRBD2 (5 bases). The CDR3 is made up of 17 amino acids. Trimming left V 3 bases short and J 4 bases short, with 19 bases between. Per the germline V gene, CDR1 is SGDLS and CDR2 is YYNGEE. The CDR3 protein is CASSDARGSRGTGELFF. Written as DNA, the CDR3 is TGTGCCAGCAGCGATGCCCGAGGAAGTCGGGGCACCGGGGAGCTGTTTTTT.

CDR3 nucleotide sequence: TGTGCCAGCAGTCTTAGCCGGACGAACACCGGGGAGCTGTTTTTT. It yields the protein CASSLSRTNTGELFF. The genes are TRBV7-2 and TRBJ2-2; D gene unclear. The CDR3 extends over 15 amino acids. V was pared by 6 bases and J by 0 bases, with 11 bases between. The germline CDR1 and CDR2 sequences are SGHTA and FQGNSA.

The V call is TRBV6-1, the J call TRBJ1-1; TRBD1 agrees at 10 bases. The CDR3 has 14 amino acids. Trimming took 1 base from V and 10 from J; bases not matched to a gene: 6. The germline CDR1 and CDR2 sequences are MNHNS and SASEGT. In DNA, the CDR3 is TGTGCCAGCAGTGAAGGGGGGACAGGGGTACGAGCTTTCTTT. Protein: CASSEGGTGVRAFF.

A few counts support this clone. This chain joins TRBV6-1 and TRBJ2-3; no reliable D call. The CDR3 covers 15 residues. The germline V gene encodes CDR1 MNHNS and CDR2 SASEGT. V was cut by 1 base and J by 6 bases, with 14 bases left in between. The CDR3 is CASSEGIGASDTQYF. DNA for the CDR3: TGTGCCAGCAGTGAAGGGATTGGCGCGTCGGATACGCAGTATTTT.

CDR3 in amino acids: CASSFLRDNGYTF. The CDR3 nucleotides are TGTGCCAGCAGTTTTCTTAGGGACAATGGCTACACCTTC. This chain connects TRBV12-3 or TRBV12-4 to TRBJ1-2, with D possibly TRBD1 on 6 matching bases. The CDR3 extends over 13 amino acids. Trimming removed 3 bases from V and 6 bases from J, with 11 bases in between.

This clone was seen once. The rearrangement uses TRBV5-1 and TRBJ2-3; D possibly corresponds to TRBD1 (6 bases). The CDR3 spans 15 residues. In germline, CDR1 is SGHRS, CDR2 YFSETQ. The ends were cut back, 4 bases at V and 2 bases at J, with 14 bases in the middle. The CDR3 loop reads CASSLDSTSTDTQYF. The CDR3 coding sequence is TGCGCCAGCAGCCTGGACAGTACTTCCACAGATACGCAGTATTTT.

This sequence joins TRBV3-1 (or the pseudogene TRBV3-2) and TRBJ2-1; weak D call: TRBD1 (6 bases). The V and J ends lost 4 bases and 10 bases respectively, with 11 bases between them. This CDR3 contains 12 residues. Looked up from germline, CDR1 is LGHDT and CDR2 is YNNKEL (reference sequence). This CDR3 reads CASSPGEREQFF. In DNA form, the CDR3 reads TGTGCCAGCAGCCCAGGGGAGCGGGAGCAGTTCTTC.

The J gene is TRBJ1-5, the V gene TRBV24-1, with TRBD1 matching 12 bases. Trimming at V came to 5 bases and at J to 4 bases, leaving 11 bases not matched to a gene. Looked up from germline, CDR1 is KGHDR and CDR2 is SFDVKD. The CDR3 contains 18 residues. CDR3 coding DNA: TGTGCCACCAGTGGTGGTCGGGACAGGGGGCTGGGTAATCAGCCCCAGCATTTT. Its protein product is CATSGGRDRGLGNQPQHF.

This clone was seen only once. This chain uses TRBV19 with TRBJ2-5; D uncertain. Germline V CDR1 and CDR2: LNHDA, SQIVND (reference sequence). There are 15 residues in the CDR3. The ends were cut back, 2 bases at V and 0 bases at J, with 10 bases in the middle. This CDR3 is CASSIMLGNQETQYF. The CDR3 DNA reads TGTGCCAGTAGTATAATGTTAGGGAACCAAGAGACCCAGTACTTC.

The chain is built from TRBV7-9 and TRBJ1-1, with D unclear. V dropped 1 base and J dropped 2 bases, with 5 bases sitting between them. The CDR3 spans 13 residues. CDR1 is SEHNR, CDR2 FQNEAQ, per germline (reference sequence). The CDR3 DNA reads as TGTGCCAGCAGCTTAGTTGGAAACACTGAAGCTTTCTTT. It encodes CASSLVGNTEAFF.

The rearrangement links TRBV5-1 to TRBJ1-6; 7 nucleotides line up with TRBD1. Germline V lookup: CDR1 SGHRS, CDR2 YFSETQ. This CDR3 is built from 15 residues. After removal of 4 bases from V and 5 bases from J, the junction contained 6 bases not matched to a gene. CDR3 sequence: CASSMTGINNSPLHF. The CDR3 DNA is TGCGCCAGCAGCATGACAGGGATAAATAATTCACCCCTCCACTTT.

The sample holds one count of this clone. CDR3 sequence: CASSPGADPRYGYTF. DNA for the CDR3: TGTGCCAGCTCACCAGGGGCGGACCCTCGGTATGGCTACACCTTC. V and J are TRBV18 and TRBJ1-2; D is perhaps TRBD1 (5 bases). This CDR3 is 15 amino acids long. V lost 2 bases, J lost 5 bases, and 15 bases lay in between. The germline V gene has CDR1 KGHSH and CDR2 LQKENI.

The CDR3 coding sequence is TGTGCCTGGAGTGTCGGCCTAGCCAAAAACATTCAGTACTTC. The encoded protein is CAWSVGLAKNIQYF. The rearrangement links TRBV30 to TRBJ2-4; D gene uncertain. The V gene lost 0 bases and the J gene lost 0 bases, with 6 bases spanning the gap. Germline lookup yields CDR1 GTSNPN and CDR2 SVGIG (reference sequence). This CDR3 region has 14 residues.

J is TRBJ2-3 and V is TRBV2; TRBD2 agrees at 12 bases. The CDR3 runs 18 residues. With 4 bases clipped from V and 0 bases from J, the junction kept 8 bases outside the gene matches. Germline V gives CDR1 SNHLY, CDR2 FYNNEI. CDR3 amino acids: CASSVRLAGGMSTDTQYF. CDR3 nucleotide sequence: TGTGCCAGCAGTGTAAGGCTAGCGGGGGGGATGAGCACAGATACGCAGTATTTT. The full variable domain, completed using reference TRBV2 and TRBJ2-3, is EPEVTQTPSHQVTQMGQEVILRCVPISNHLYFYWYRQILGQKVEFLVSFYNNEISEKSEIFDDQFSVERPDGSNFTLKIRSTKLEDSAMYFCASSVRLAGGMSTDTQYFGPGTRLTVL.

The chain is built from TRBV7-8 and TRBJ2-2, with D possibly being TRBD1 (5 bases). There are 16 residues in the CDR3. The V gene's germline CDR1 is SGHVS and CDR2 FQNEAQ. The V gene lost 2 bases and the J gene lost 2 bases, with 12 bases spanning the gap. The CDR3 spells CASSLSVRANTGELFF. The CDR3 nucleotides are TGTGCCAGCAGCTTATCGGTCAGGGCAAACACCGGGGAGCTGTTTTTT.

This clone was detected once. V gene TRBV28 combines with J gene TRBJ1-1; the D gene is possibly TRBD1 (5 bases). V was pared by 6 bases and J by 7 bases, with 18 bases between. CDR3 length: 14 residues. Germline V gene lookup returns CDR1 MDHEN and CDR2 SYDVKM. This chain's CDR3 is CASRYPGLMDEAFF. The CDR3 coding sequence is TGTGCCAGCAGATACCCAGGGCTAATGGATGAAGCTTTCTTT.

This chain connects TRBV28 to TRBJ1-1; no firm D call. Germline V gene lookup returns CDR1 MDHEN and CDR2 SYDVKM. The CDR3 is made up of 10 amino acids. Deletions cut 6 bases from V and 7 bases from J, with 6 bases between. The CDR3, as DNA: TGTGCCAGCAGACGCATTGAAGCTTTCTTT. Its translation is CASRRIEAFF.

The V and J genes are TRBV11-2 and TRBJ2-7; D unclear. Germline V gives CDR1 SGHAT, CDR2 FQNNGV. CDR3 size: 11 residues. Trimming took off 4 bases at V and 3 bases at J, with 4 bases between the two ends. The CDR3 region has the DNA TGTGCCAGCAGCTCCCACTACGAGCAGTACTTC. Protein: CASSSHYEQYF.

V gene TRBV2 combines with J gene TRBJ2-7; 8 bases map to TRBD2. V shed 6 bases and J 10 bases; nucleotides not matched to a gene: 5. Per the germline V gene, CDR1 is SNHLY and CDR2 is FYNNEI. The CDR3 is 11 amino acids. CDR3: CASRREGIQYF. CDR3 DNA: TGTGCCAGCAGACGGGAGGGCATCCAGTACTTC.